This T cell receptor beta chain was sequenced in a study of blood T cell repertoires in COVID-19. The overall study: Nucleic acid was either cDNA or gDNA, and it came from T cells, B-cell-depleted T cells, or PBMCs.

TCRdb's copy holds only in-frame clones and misses some; the assay was immunoSEQ multiplex PCR. The sample has 100,000 or so clones, more than 75% seen once. The sequence was obtained from a woman aged 30 to 39 with acute or convalescent COVID-19. The sequenced sample was peripheral blood.

CDR3 nucleotides: TGTGCCAGTAGTAGACAGGGAAGGAATGAAAAACTGTTTTTT. Its translation is CASSRQGRNEKLFF. This chain uses TRBV19 with TRBJ1-4, with 7 nucleotides matching TRBD1. The CDR3 extends over 14 amino acids. With V trimmed by 4 bases and J by 5 bases, 4 bases remained unmatched. Germline CDR1 and CDR2: LNHDA and SQIVND (reference sequence).